These 29 T cell receptor beta chains were sequenced from one sample in a study of shared clonotypes between healthy human individuals. Profiling relied on immunoSEQ multiplex PCR, and the TCRdb table lists in-frame clones only, not all of them. Here the sample spans around 2.5 million clones, approximately 93% being singletons. The material sequenced was naive CD4+ T cells from PBMCs. Subset: CD45RA+ positively selected. Every receptor here comes from a man between 18 and 35 years old in good health. Some clones in this sample may be carry-over from other donors' samples.

This clone was observed a handful of times. The chain is built from TRBV6-1 and TRBJ1-5; tentatively, D is TRBD1 (5 bases). Germline V CDR1 and CDR2: MNHNS, SASEGT. V lost 4 bases, J lost 1 base, and 14 bases lay in between. This CDR3 has 16 amino acids. The CDR3 DNA follows: TGTGCCAGCAGTGTTCAGGGTAGCGTGAGCAATCAGCCCCAGCATTTT. It is translated as CASSVQGSVSNQPQHF.

J is TRBJ2-7 and V is TRBV7-8, with a possible D match to TRBD1 (6 bases). Trimming took off 5 bases at V and 7 bases at J, with 18 bases between the two ends. Germline-derived CDR1 and CDR2 are SGHVS and FQNEAQ. The CDR3 sequence is 14 residues long. The CDR3 nucleotides are TGTGCCAGCAGCACGACAGGAACCCCCGGGGAGCAGTACTTC. Its translation is CASSTTGTPGEQYF.

In this sample, this clone turned up once. The rearrangement links TRBV7-9 to TRBJ2-3; 12 bases agree with TRBD2. Trimming took 4 bases from V and 4 from J; bases not matched to a gene: 6. There are 16 residues in the CDR3. CDR1 SEHNR and CDR2 FQNEAQ come from the germline V gene (reference sequence). The CDR3 spells CASSSSSGRAADTQYF. The CDR3 region has the DNA TGTGCCAGCAGCTCCTCTAGCGGGAGGGCCGCAGATACGCAGTATTTT.

The chain employs TRBV28 and TRBJ1-2; the D gene is possibly TRBD1 (5 bases). Germline V lookup: CDR1 MDHEN, CDR2 SYDVKM. Between the trimmed V and J ends, which lost 6 bases and 3 bases, there was a span of 14 bases. The CDR3 extends over 14 amino acids. CDR3 in amino acids: CASSSMDKDYGYTF. For the CDR3, the DNA is TGTGCCAGCAGCTCCATGGACAAGGACTATGGCTACACCTTC.

The chain combines TRBV5-4 with TRBJ2-6; D might be TRBD1 or TRBD2, each matching 5 bases. The CDR3 spans 15 residues. The V gene lost 4 bases and the J gene lost 2 bases, with 10 bases spanning the gap. CDR1 SGHNT and CDR2 YYREEE come from the germline V gene (reference sequence). CDR3: CASSPGDAGANVLTF. The CDR3 region has the DNA TGTGCCAGCAGCCCCGGGGACGCTGGGGCCAACGTCCTGACTTTC.

This clone turned up a few times. The chain couples TRBV10-1 to TRBJ2-2; unclear D gene. Germline CDR1 is WNHNN and CDR2 is SYGVQD (reference sequence). V gave up 4 bases and J gave up 0 bases, with 21 bases separating them. The CDR3 extends over 19 amino acids. CDR3 protein: CASSGRLLERWANTGELFF. CDR3 coding DNA: TGCGCCAGCAGTGGCCGACTCCTTGAAAGGTGGGCGAACACCGGGGAGCTGTTTTTT.

The rearrangement uses TRBV18 and TRBJ1-5, with D hard to call. V lost 3 bases to trimming and J lost 3 bases, with 18 bases between them. There are 17 residues in the CDR3. The V gene's germline CDR1 is KGHSH and CDR2 LQKENI. The chain's CDR3 is CASSPYTPTAVNQPQHF. The CDR3 nucleotides read TGTGCCAGCTCACCCTACACGCCGACGGCAGTCAATCAGCCCCAGCATTTT.

The V gene is TRBV7-6, the J gene TRBJ2-7; D gene uncertain. V shed 4 bases and J shed 0 bases, with 16 bases lying between them. The CDR3 loop spans 16 amino acids. Germline V gene lookup returns CDR1 SGHVS and CDR2 FNYEAQ. CDR3 residues: CASSSAWKRGSYEQYF. DNA for the CDR3: TGTGCCAGCAGCTCAGCATGGAAACGCGGCTCCTACGAGCAGTACTTC.

Of note for this clone: At the DNA level, this CDR3 is encoded by other sequences in the same sample as well. CDR3 protein: CAWSVSGNQPQHF. In nucleotides, the CDR3 is TGTGCCTGGAGTGTATCGGGGAATCAGCCCCAGCATTTT. The chain is built from TRBV30 and TRBJ1-5; D gene ambiguous. Per germline, CDR1 GTSNPN and CDR2 SVGIG (reference sequence). There are 13 residues in the CDR3. V was pared by 0 bases and J by 4 bases, with 7 bases between.

This sequence joins TRBV28 and TRBJ2-5; D possibly corresponds to TRBD2 (5 bases). The J call could be wrong; TRBJ2-7 is a better fit for the DNA end. Germline assignment: CDR1 MDHEN and CDR2 SYDVKM. This CDR3 has 13 amino acids. DNA of the CDR3: TGTGCCAGCAGTCCCGGAGGCTCCTACGAGCAGTACTTC. The encoded protein is CASSPGGSYEQYF.

The V gene is TRBV6-6, the J gene TRBJ2-2; 8 bases line up with TRBD2. After removal of 7 bases from V and 1 base from J, the junction contained 8 bases not matched to a gene. This CDR3 region has 16 residues. Looked up from germline, CDR1 is MNHNY and CDR2 is SVGAGI (reference sequence). The CDR3 region has the DNA TGTGCCAGCACCCCCCGCGGGGGGCGGAACACCGGGGAGCTGTTTTTT. Its protein product is CASTPRGGRNTGELFF.

The chain carries TRBV30 and TRBJ2-4, with no clear D. Germline V gene sequence: CDR1 GTSNPN, CDR2 SVGIG (reference sequence). V gave up 8 bases and J gave up 0 bases, with 5 bases separating them. CDR3 length: 11 amino acids. The CDR3: CATEAKNIQYF. CDR3 bases: TGTGCCACGGAAGCCAAAAACATTCAGTACTTC.

CDR3: CASSPTPPSTGTGTEAFF. The DNA for the CDR3 is TGCGCCAGCAGCCCGACCCCACCTTCGACAGGCACCGGCACTGAAGCTTTCTTT. The chain recombines TRBV5-1 with TRBJ1-1; tentatively, D is TRBD1 (6 bases). Trimming cost V 4 bases and J 4 bases, with 26 bases left between them. The CDR3 runs to 18 residues. Germline lookup yields CDR1 SGHRS and CDR2 YFSETQ.

The chain is built from TRBV2 and TRBJ2-7; D gene unclear. Germline-derived CDR1 and CDR2 are SNHLY and FYNNEI. Trimming removed 8 bases at V and 3 bases at J, with 14 bases between. The CDR3 spans 13 residues. DNA of the CDR3: TGTGCCAGCCGCGATAGTACCTACTACGAGCAGTACTTC. Translated, it gives CASRDSTYYEQYF.

This rearrangement joins TRBV11-2 to TRBJ1-2; D call uncertain. The CDR3 extends over 15 amino acids. V was shortened by 1 base and J by 4 bases, with 13 bases between the two germline ends. Germline CDR1 reads SGHAT; CDR2 reads FQNNGV. As DNA, the CDR3 is TGTGCCAGCAGCTTAGTACTCCACTCGGGCTATGGCTACACCTTC. This encodes CASSLVLHSGYGYTF.

In this sample, this clone turned up once. The V gene is TRBV5-1, the J gene TRBJ2-5; TRBD1 matches at 10 bases. Germline V gives CDR1 SGHRS, CDR2 YFSETQ. The V gene end was trimmed by 4 bases and the J gene end by 3 bases; junction bases not matched to a gene: 6. The CDR3 length is 15 residues. CDR3 sequence reads: CASSAPDRGKETQYF. For the CDR3, the DNA is TGCGCCAGCAGCGCCCCGGACAGGGGGAAAGAGACCCAGTACTTC.

V is TRBV2 and J is TRBJ2-4; D remains ambiguous. CDR1 and CDR2 from the germline V gene are SNHLY and FYNNEI. This CDR3 spans 11 amino acids. V lost 7 bases and J 12 bases, leaving 13 bases between the germline ends. The CDR3 loop is CASTTGLTQYF. In DNA, the CDR3 is TGTGCCAGCACTACGGGCCTTACTCAGTACTTC.

This rearrangement joins TRBV27 to TRBJ1-5; no reliable D call. This CDR3 is 15 amino acids long. The V gene lost 1 base and the J gene lost 0 bases, with 7 bases spanning the gap. Germline loops: CDR1 MNHEY, CDR2 SMNVEV (reference sequence). CDR3 protein: CASSLYRYSNQPQHF. CDR3 DNA: TGTGCCAGCAGTTTATACCGTTATAGCAATCAGCCCCAGCATTTT.

CDR3 bases: TGTGCCAGCAGCGTAAGGGGGGAAGCTGGAAACACCATATATTTT. Translating gives CASSVRGEAGNTIYF. The V gene is TRBV9, the J gene TRBJ1-3; tentative D call: TRBD1 (6 bases). This CDR3 is built from 15 residues. The germline V gene has CDR1 SGDLS and CDR2 YYNGEE. V lost 1 base, J lost 2 bases, and 10 bases lay in between.

The gene calls are TRBV30 and TRBJ2-7; D gene uncertain. The CDR3 has 11 amino acids. Germline CDR1 and CDR2: GTSNPN and SVGIG (reference sequence). Trimming left V 1 base short and J 7 bases short, with 8 bases between. CDR3 sequence reads: CAWSGALEQYF. The CDR3 bases are TGTGCCTGGAGTGGGGCATTAGAGCAGTACTTC.

The chain is built from TRBV1 and TRBJ2-1; the DNA was not compared with TRBD2, the D call given in the table. TRBV1 is annotated as a pseudogene. The CDR3 runs to 17 residues. This CDR3 reads CTSSQEKRRECLNEQFF. The CDR3 region has the DNA TGCACCAGCAGCCAAGAAAAACGGCGGGAGTGCTTGAATGAGCAGTTCTTC.

The chain combines TRBV12-5 with TRBJ2-3; D is undetermined. V lost 1 base, J lost 1 base, and 15 bases lay in between. Per the germline V gene, CDR1 is LGHNT and CDR2 is FRNRAP. The CDR3 runs 17 residues. CDR3 coding DNA: TGTGCTAGTGGTTTGGGGTCCTACCCGGGCCGCACAGATACGCAGTATTTT. The encoded protein is CASGLGSYPGRTDTQYF. Together with reference TRBV12-5 and TRBJ2-3, the CDR3 gives the full variable domain: DARVTQTPRHKVTEMGQEVTMRCQPILGHNTVFWYRQTMMQGLELLAYFRNRAPLDDSGMPKDRFSAEMPDATLATLKIQPSEPRDSAVYFCASGLGSYPGRTDTQYFGPGTRLTVL.

The chain employs TRBV7-3 and TRBJ2-1; 12 nucleotides line up with TRBD2. The germline V gene encodes CDR1 SGHTA and CDR2 FQGTGA. J was trimmed by 9 bases and V by 5 bases; bases with no gene match: 11. This CDR3 spans 16 amino acids. CDR3 loop: CASSRNHGLAGSEQFF. The CDR3 nucleotides read TGTGCCAGCAGCCGAAATCACGGACTAGCGGGATCTGAGCAGTTCTTC. Looking up the rest from reference TRBV7-3 and TRBJ2-1 gives the full variable domain: GAGVSQTPSNKVTEKGKYVELRCDPISGHTALYWYRQSLGQGPEFLIYFQGTGAADDSGLPNDRFFAVRPEGSVSTLKIQRTERGDSAVYLCASSRNHGLAGSEQFFGPGTRLTVL.

V is TRBV5-1 and J is TRBJ2-7; 11 bases match TRBD2. The V segment lost 4 bases and the J segment 3 bases; nucleotides outside the gene matches: 6. Germline CDR1 SGHRS, CDR2 YFSETQ. CDR3 length: 15 residues. The chain's CDR3 is CASSTLAGGNYEQYF. CDR3 bases: TGCGCCAGCAGCACTCTAGCGGGGGGAAACTACGAGCAGTACTTC.

Concerning this clone itself: In the same sample, other DNA sequences code for this CDR3. The chain couples TRBV5-1 to TRBJ2-3; no clear D gene. CDR3 size: 14 residues. The germline V gene has CDR1 SGHRS and CDR2 YFSETQ. Trimming cost V 2 bases and J 0 bases, with 7 bases left between them. CDR3 protein: CASSLRPSTDTQYF. CDR3 sequence (DNA): TGCGCCAGCAGCTTACGGCCTAGCACAGATACGCAGTATTTT.

The V and J genes are TRBV28 and TRBJ1-3; D is unclear. Trimming shortened V by 8 bases and J by 0 bases, and 8 bases separated the two germline ends. In germline, CDR1 is MDHEN, CDR2 SYDVKM. This CDR3 has 13 amino acids. CDR3 coding DNA: TGTGCCAGCTCCATTGTCTCTGGAAACACCATATATTTT. It specifies CASSIVSGNTIYF.

The V gene is TRBV6-1, the J gene TRBJ1-6; D is unresolved. There are 14 residues in the CDR3. Germline V gene sequence: CDR1 MNHNS, CDR2 SASEGT. Trimming removed 2 bases from V and 5 bases from J, with 7 bases in between. CDR3 coding DNA: TGTGCCAGCAGTGAACACGTCCATAATTCACCCCTCCACTTT. Encoded protein: CASSEHVHNSPLHF.

The chain uses TRBV29-1 and TRBJ2-5, with a possible D match to TRBD1 (6 bases). Trimming removed 2 bases from V and 4 bases from J, with 11 bases in between. The CDR3 sequence is 13 residues long. In germline, CDR1 is SQVTM, CDR2 ANQGSEA. The DNA of the CDR3 is TGCAGCGTTGAAAAGGGGGTGGCAGAGACCCAGTACTTC. Residues: CSVEKGVAETQYF. The whole variable domain, filled in from reference TRBV29-1 and TRBJ2-5, reads SAVISQKPSRDICQRGTSLTIQCQVDSQVTMMFWYRQQPGQSLTLIATANQGSEATYESGFVIDKFPISRPNLTFSTLTVSNMSPEDSSIYLCSVEKGVAETQYFGPGTRLLVL.

The V call is TRBV7-9, the J call TRBJ2-5; TRBD1 matches 11 bases. CDR3 size: 16 residues. Germline values: CDR1 SEHNR, CDR2 FQNEAQ (reference sequence). J lost 1 base, V lost 5 bases, and 6 bases had no gene match. Here the CDR3 reads CASSQRGTGGQETQYF. The CDR3 DNA reads as TGTGCCAGCAGCCAGAGGGGGACAGGGGGCCAAGAGACCCAGTACTTC.